This TCR beta chain was found in a study of blood T cell repertoires in COVID-19. Study overall: T cells, B-cell-depleted T cells, or PBMCs supplied cDNA or gDNA.

CDR1 MNHEY and CDR2 SVGAGI come from the germline V gene. V shed 5 bases and J shed 0 bases, with 8 bases lying between them. The CDR3 covers 14 residues. Assay: immunoSEQ multiplex PCR; the TCRdb copy retains only in-frame clones and omits some. The data hold 400,000 to 450,000 clones, with roughly 87% observed a single time. In terms of age and location, participants ranged from roughly 18 to 100 years and lived in about 25 US areas. Cohorts were based on clinical histories the participants reported. Cohort 3 donors counted as recovered after two negative PCRs, clearance, or resolved symptoms. The sequenced material came from PBMCs or T cells enriched from blood (not recorded which). This receptor was identified in a man between 18 and 35 years old who had recovered from COVID-19. The chain combines TRBV6-5 with TRBJ1-3; D remains ambiguous. This CDR3 is CASSPRFSGNTIYF. CDR3 in DNA: TGTGCCAGCAGTCCCAGGTTCTCTGGAAACACCATATATTTT.